This T cell receptor (beta chain) was profiled in a study of identifying expanded T cells in peripheral blood (dated by TCRdb to 2018 to 2020). In terms of the full investigation: Technical replicates were generated by sequencing separate aliquots of the same genomic DNA pool, with four replicates compared pairwise.

The immunoSEQ Assay, which relies on bias-controlled multiplex PCR amplification of genomic DNA, was used to profile TCRbeta CDR3 regions. The study's own analysis went as follows. To quantify the absolute abundance of each unique TCRbeta CDR3 region, the sequences were collapsed and filtered. Differential abundance was tested with two models: a binomial (Fisher-equivalent) model and a beta-binomial model that adds time-dependent variance fitted from healthy donors. Clones with fewer than 5 combined templates were removed, and differential abundance was called for clones with a Benjamini-Hochberg FDR below 0.01. The form v = (b*log(k)+a)^2 was used to model beta-binomial variance as a function of total template count across the two samples. TCRdb retrieved this table from immuneACCESS and kept in-frame rearrangements only. Not all clones are present; in checked studies, unresolved V genes account for under half, and no reason is known for the remainder. V, J and clone size are taken as reported in that table, and D and trimming were inferred from the DNA itself. The sample includes around 100,000 clones, with approximately 88% observed a single time. The leading ten clones occupy less than 7% of the sample.

V gives up 5 bases and J gives up 10 bases, and the segment between their germline ends measures 16 bases. The germline V gene supplies CDR1 SGHRS and CDR2 YFSETQ. Taken from cysteine to phenylalanine, the CDR3 has 13 residues. The kept DNA is CDR3 alone, 39 bases in frame from the first base. Here is what the overall study found, with its caveats: Both the number of clones called differentially abundant and the false-positive rate were significantly reduced by the beta-binomial model across all healthy-donor time intervals. Between technical replicates the binomial model flagged approximately 1.1 differentially abundant clones, whereas over around 2 weeks the binomial model flagged about 15 and over roughly 4 weeks approximately 20. In all healthy donors, the variance in clone template counts between samples taken about 14 days apart rose significantly as total template count increased. The authors expected that biological variance in healthy repertoires might rise further over much longer intervals, such as months to years.

A remark on this clone: Which antigen it targets is not known. No much larger clone is present one base from it, and per-base qualities are unavailable.

During the collection period, no infections or other immune events were recorded for the healthy donors. To calibrate time-dependent variance in a beta-binomial model of T-cell clone differential abundance, blood repertoires from healthy donors were used as a training cohort. There were around ten healthy donors in the training cohort, of whom 3 were female and 7 were male. An age range of about 29 to 65 years, with an average of 43 years, was recorded for the donors. Whole blood from each healthy donor was obtained from a commercial supplier and was collected at three time points around 15 days apart. Genomic DNA was extracted from unsorted whole blood for immunosequencing.

In this chain, TRBV5-1 is recombined with TRBJ2-1; TRBD1 is possibly the D segment (5 matching bases). Sample: blood. The clonotype was recovered from a person between 18 and 69 years old in good health. The sequenced DNA is TGCGCCAGCAGATACGACAGCAGGGTAGAGCAGTTCTTC. It translates as CASRYDSRVEQFF.